This TCR beta chain was sequenced for a study of blood T cell repertoires in COVID-19. TCRdb's table, derived via immunoSEQ multiplex PCR, lists solely in-frame clones and lacks some. The sample contains 200,000 or so clones, 88% of which appear only once. Germline V gene lookup returns CDR1 LNHDA and CDR2 SQIVND (reference sequence). Trimming removed 10 bases from V and 6 bases from J, with 13 bases in between. There are 13 residues in the CDR3. This receptor was taken from a man in his 70s with active or convalescent COVID-19. The sample consisted of peripheral blood. This sequence joins TRBV19 and TRBJ1-6; D might be TRBD1 (5 bases). CDR3 DNA: TGTGCCACGACCGGGGGGACTAATTCACCCCTCCACTTT. Residues: CATTGGTNSPLHF.